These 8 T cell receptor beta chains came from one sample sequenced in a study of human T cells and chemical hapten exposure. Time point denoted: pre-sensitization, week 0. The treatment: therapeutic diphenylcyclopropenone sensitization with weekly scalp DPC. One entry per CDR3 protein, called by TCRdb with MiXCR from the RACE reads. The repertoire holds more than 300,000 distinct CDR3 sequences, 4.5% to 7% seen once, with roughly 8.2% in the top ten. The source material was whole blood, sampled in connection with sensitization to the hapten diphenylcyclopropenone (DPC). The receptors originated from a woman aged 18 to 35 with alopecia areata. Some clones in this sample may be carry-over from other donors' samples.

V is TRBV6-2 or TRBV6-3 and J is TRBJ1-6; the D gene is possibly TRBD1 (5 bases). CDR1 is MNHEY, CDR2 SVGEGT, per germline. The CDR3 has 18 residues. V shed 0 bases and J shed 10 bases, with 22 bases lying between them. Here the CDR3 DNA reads TGTGCCAGCAGTTACTCGGGGTCCGGGTTGGGGCCGGACTCACCCCTCCACTTT. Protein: CASSYSGSGLGPDSPLHF.

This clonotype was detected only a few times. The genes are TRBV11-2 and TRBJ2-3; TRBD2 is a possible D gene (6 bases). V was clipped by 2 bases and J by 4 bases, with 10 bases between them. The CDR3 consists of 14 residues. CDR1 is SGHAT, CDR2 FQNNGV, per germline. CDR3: CASSLRGEADTQYF. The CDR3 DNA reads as TGTGCCAGCAGCTTAAGAGGGGAGGCAGATACGCAGTATTTT.

The CDR3 reads CASSATGTGERPLHF. As DNA, the CDR3 is TGTGCCAGCAGCGCGACGGGGACGGGGGAGAGACCCCTCCACTTT. The chain is built from TRBV3-1 and TRBJ1-6, with D perhaps matching TRBD1 (5 bases). CDR1 and CDR2 from the germline V gene are LGHDT and YNNKEL (reference sequence). The CDR3 length is 15 residues. Trimming removed 5 bases from V and 12 bases from J, with 20 bases in between.

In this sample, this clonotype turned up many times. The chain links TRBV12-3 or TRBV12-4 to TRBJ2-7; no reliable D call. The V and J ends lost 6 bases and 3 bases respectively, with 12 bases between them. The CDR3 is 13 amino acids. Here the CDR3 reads CASSQDGVYEQYF. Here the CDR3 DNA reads TGTGCCAGCAGCCAGGACGGAGTCTACGAGCAGTACTTC.

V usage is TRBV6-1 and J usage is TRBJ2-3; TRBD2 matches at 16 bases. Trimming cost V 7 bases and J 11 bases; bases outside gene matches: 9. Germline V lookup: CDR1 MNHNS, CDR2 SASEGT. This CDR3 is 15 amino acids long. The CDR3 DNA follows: TGTGCCAGCAACTCCGGGACTAGCGGGGGGGATGAGCAGTATTTT. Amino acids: CASNSGTSGGDEQYF.

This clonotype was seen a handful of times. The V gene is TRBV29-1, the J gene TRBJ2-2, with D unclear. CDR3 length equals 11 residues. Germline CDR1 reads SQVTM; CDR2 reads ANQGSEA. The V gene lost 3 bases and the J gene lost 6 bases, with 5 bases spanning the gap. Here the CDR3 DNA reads TGCAGCGTTGACTTCGCCGGGGAGCTGTTTTTT. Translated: CSVDFAGELFF.

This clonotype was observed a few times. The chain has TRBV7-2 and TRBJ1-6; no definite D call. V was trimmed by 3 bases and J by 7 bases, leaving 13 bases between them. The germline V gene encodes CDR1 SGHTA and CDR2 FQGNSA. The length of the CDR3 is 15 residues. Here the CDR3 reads CASSFLSGSNSPLHF. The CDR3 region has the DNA TGTGCCAGCAGCTTTTTATCGGGGTCAAATTCACCCCTCCACTTT.

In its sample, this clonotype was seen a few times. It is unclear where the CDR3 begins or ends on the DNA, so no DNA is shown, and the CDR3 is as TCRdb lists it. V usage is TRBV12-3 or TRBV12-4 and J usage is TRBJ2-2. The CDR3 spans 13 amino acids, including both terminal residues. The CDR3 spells CASSFLETGELFF.